This TCR beta chain was found in a study of blood T cell repertoires in COVID-19. Study summary: Donors in the United States, Italy and Spain gave samples during acute or convalescent COVID-19.

In the authors' methods: Researchers report that nucleated cell counts were estimated from reference gene primer amplification. The table came from immunoSEQ multiplex PCR; TCRdb's copy has only in-frame clones and leaves some out. V, J and clone size are those of that table, while D and trimming were read from the DNA. The sample contains 95,000 to 120,000 clones, approximately 91% of which appear only once. The CDR3 is 17 residues long. The V gene's germline CDR1 is SGHTA and CDR2 FQGNSA. V shed 2 bases and J shed 2 bases, with 16 bases lying between them. Sequencing was carried out using peripheral blood. This TCR derives from an older woman who had recovered from COVID-19. This chain connects TRBV7-2 to TRBJ2-1; TRBD2 might be the D (6 bases). CDR3 sequence reads: CASSLLRRGAAYNEQFF. CDR3 bases: TGTGCCAGCAGCTTACTAAGGAGGGGAGCCGCCTACAATGAGCAGTTCTTC.